The clone carrying this T cell receptor (beta chain) was seen a handful of times. The CDR3 runs 13 residues. The V gene end was trimmed by 3 bases and the J gene end by 6 bases; junction bases not matched to a gene: 4. Germline V gives CDR1 SGHKS, CDR2 YYEKEE (reference sequence). These data are taken from a study of early T cells in non-severe SARS-CoV-2 infection. Each cDNA molecule carried a unique molecular identifier. TCRdb ran MiXCR on the 5' RACE reads and lists one entry per CDR3 protein. The profile covers 65,000 to 85,000 distinct CDR3 sequences, with 15% to 17% appearing a single time and more than 10% taken by the ten largest.

The source of this sequence is an adult who was a healthcare worker with PCR-confirmed SARS-CoV-2 infection or an uninfected control (not recorded which). This chain joins TRBV5-5 and TRBJ2-7; 9 bases are shared with TRBD1. The source material was whole blood. The CDR3 DNA follows: TGTGCCAGCAGCTCGGACAGGGGAGGCGAGCAGTACTTC. Protein product: CASSSDRGGEQYF.